This T cell receptor (beta chain) is drawn from a study of vaccination effects on CD4 cells after COVID-19. About the research overall: The second dose preceded post-vaccine samples by a median of 72 days.

Before any sequencing was done, the ViraFEST assay used viral peptide pools to expand antigen-specific CD4+ T cells. Subsequent to approximately 9 days of culture, CD4+ T cells were isolated. Of the BNT162b2 and mRNA-1273 vaccines, participants received two doses of one or the other. Neither prior SARS-CoV-2 infection nor positive nucleocapsid antibodies were present in the vaccine recipients. This clone has just a few counts. What it recognizes is unknown. Findings and caveats of the study: Late in the post-vaccination period, infection-induced and vaccine-induced clones underwent marked clonal contraction.

Data came from immunoSEQ multiplex PCR; TCRdb stores just in-frame clones and leaves some out. The table includes some 30,000 clones, approximately 64% detected once. The CDR3 sequence is 15 residues long. V lost 3 bases, J lost 0 bases, and 8 bases lay in between. The germline gives CDR1 MRHNA, CDR2 SNTAGT. The TCR sequence derives from a human donor who received a COVID-19 vaccine. Sample: CD4+ T cells from PBMCs cultured with SARS-CoV-2 spike peptides, taken after COVID-19 vaccination. The V call is TRBV6-4, the J call TRBJ2-2; D gene ambiguous. The CDR3 DNA reads TGTGCCAGCAGTGAACAGAGCACGAACACCGGGGAGCTGTTTTTT. Translation gives CASSEQSTNTGELFF.